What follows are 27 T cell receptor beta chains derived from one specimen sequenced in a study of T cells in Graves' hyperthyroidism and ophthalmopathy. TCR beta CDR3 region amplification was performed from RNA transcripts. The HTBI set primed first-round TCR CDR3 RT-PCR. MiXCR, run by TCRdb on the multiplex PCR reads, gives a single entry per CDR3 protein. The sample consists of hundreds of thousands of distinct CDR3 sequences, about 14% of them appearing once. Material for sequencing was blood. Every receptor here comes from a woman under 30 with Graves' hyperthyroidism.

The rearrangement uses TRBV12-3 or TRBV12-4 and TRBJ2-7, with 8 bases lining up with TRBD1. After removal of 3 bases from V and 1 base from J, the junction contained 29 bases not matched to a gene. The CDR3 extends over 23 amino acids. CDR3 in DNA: TGTGCCAGCAGTTTTGAACTTAAATGGCAATACAGGGGGTTATCAGCAAGTTCCTACGAGCAGTACTTC. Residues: CASSFELKWQYRGLSASSYEQYF.

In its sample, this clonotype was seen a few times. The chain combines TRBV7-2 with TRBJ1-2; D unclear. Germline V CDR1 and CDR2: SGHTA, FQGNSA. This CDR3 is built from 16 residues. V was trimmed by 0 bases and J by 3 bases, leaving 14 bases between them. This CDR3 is CASSLAPSGRYYGYTF. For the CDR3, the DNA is TGTGCCAGCAGCTTAGCTCCTTCCGGGAGGTACTATGGCTACACCTTC.

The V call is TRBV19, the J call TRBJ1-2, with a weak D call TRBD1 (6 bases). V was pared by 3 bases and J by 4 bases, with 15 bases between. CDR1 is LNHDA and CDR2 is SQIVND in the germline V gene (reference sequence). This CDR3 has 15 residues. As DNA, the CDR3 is TGTGCCAGTAGTATCGACAGGACCTCTAGCTATGGCTACACCTTC. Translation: CASSIDRTSSYGYTF.

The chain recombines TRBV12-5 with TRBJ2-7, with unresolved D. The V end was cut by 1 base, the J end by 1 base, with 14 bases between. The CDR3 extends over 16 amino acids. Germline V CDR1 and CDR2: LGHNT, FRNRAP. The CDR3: CASGLGKGPQSYEQYF. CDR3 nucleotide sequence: TGTGCTAGTGGTTTGGGTAAAGGGCCTCAATCCTACGAGCAGTACTTC.

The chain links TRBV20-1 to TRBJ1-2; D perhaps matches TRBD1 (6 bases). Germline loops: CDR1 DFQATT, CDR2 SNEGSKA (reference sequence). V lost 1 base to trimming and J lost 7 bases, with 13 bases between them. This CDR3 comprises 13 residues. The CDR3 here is CSARVRGGGGYTF. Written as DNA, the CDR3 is TGCAGTGCTAGAGTTCGAGGGGGAGGTGGCTACACCTTC.

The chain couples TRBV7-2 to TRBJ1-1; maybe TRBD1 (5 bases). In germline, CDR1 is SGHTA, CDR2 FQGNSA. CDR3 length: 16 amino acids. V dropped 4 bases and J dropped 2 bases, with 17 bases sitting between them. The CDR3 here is CASSSKGVVINTEAFF. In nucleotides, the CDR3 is TGTGCCAGCAGCTCTAAAGGGGTAGTGATAAACACTGAAGCTTTCTTT.

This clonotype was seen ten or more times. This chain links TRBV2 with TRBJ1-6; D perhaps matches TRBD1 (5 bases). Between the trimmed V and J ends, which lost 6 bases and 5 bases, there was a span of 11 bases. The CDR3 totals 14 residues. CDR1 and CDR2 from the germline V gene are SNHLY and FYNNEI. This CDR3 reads CASRRTSNNSPLHF. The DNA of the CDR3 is TGTGCCAGCAGGCGGACAAGCAATAATTCACCCCTCCACTTT.

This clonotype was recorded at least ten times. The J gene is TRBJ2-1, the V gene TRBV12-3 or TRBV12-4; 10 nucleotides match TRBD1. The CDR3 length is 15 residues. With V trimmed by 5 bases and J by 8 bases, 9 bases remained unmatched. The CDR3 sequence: CASSPRQGATDEQFF. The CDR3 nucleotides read TGTGCCAGCAGTCCCCGACAGGGGGCTACGGATGAGCAGTTCTTC.

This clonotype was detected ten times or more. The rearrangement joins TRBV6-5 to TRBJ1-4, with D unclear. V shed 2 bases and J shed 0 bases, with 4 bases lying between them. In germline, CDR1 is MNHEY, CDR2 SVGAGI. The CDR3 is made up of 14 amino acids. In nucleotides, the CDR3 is TGTGCCAGCAGTTACGGGACAACTAATGAAAAACTGTTTTTT. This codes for CASSYGTTNEKLFF.

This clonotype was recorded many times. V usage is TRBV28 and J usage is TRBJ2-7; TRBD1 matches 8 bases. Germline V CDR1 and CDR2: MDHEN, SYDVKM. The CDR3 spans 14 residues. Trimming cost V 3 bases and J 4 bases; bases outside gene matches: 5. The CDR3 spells CASSLTGARYEQYF. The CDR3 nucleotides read TGTGCCAGCAGTTTGACAGGGGCGCGGTACGAGCAGTACTTC.

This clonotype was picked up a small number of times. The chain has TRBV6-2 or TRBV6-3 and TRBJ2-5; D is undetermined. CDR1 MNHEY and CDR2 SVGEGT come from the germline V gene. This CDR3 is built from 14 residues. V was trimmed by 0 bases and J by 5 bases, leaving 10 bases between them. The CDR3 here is CASSYSMVTETQYF. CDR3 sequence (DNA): TGTGCCAGCAGTTACTCGATGGTAACGGAGACCCAGTACTTC.

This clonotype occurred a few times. CDR3 DNA: TGTGCCAGCAGGATGGACGGTAACTATGGCTACACCTTC. Translating it yields CASRMDGNYGYTF. The V call is TRBV6-1, the J call TRBJ1-2; no clear D gene. Looked up from germline, CDR1 is MNHNS and CDR2 is SASEGT. The CDR3 is 13 residues long. V was shortened by 6 bases and J by 1 base, with 9 bases between the two germline ends.

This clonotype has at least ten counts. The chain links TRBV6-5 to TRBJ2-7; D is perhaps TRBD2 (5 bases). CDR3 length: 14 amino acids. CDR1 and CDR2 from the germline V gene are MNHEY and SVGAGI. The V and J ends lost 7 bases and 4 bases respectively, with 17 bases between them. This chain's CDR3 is CASKKDGLRYEQYF. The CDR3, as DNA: TGTGCCAGCAAAAAAGATGGACTTCGGTACGAGCAGTACTTC.

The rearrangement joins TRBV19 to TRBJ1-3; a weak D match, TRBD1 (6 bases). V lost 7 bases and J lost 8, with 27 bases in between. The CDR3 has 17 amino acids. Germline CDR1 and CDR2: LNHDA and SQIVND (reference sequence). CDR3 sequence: CASTSTRLQGGLYTIYF. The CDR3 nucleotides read TGTGCCAGTACCTCCACCCGACTACAGGGAGGGTTGTACACCATATATTTT.

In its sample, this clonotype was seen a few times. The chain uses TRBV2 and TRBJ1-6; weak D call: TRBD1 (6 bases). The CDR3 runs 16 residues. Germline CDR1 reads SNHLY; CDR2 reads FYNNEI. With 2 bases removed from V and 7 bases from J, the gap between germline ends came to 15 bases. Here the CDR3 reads CASSERRGQGNSPLHF. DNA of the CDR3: TGTGCCAGCAGTGAAAGGAGGGGTCAGGGGAATTCACCCCTCCACTTT.

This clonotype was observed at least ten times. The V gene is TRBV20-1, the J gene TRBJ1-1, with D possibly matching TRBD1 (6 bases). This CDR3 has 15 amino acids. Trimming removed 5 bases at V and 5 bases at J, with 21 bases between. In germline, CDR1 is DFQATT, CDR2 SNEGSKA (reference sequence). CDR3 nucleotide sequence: TGCAGTGCTTCACAGGGTAGCATGGTATTAACTGAAGCTTTCTTT. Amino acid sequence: CSASQGSMVLTEAFF.

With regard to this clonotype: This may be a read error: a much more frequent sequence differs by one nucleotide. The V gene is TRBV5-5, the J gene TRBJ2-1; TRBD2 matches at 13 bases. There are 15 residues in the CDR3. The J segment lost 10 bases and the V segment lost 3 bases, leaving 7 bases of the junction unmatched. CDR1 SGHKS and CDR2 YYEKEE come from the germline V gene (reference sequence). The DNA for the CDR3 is TGTGCCAGCAGCTGGACTAGCGGGGGAAACTACGAGCAGTTCTTC. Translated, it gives CASSWTSGGNYEQFF.

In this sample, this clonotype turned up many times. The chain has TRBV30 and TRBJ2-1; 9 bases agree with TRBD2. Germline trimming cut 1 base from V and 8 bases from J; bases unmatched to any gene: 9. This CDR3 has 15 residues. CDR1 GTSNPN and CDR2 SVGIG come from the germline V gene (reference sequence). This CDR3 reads CAWSEGSGSSDEQFF. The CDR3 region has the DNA TGTGCCTGGAGTGAGGGTAGCGGGAGTTCCGATGAGCAGTTCTTC.

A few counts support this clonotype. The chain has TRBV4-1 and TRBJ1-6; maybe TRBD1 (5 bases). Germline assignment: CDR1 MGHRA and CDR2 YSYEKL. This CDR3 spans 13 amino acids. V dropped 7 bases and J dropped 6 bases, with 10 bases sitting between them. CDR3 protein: CASKMGGNSPLHF. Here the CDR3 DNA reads TGCGCCAGCAAAATGGGGGGTAATTCACCCCTCCACTTT.

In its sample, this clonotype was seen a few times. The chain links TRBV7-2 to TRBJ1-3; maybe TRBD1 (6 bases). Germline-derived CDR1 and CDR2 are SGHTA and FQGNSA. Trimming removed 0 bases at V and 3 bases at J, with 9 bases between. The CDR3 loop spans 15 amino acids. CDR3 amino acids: CASSLAPGVGNTIYF. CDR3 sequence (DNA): TGTGCCAGCAGCTTAGCCCCAGGGGTTGGAAACACCATATATTTT.

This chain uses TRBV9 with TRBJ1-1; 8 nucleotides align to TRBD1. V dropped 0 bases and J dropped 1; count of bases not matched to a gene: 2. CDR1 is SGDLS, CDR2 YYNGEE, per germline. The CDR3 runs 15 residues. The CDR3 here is CASSVEDRENTEAFF. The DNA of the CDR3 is TGTGCCAGCAGCGTAGAGGACAGGGAGAACACTGAAGCTTTCTTT.

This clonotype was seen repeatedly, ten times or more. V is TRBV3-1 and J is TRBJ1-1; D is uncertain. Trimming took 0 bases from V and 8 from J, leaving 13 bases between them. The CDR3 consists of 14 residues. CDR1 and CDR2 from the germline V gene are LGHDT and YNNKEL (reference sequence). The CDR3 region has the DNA TGTGCCAGCAGCCAAGATCTGGAGGCTTCGGAAGCTTTCTTT. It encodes CASSQDLEASEAFF.

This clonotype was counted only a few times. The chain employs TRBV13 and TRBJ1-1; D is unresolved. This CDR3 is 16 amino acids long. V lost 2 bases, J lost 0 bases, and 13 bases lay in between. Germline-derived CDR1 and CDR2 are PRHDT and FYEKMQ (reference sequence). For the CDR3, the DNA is TGTGCCAGCAGCTTACCCTTCCATACCATGAACACTGAAGCTTTCTTT. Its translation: CASSLPFHTMNTEAFF.

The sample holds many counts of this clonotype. CDR3 in DNA: TGTGCCAGCAGTTTCCCTCTAGCGGGAGGGCCTAGTGAGCAGTTCTTC. This codes for CASSFPLAGGPSEQFF. The V call is TRBV6-2 or TRBV6-3, the J call TRBJ2-1, with 12 positions matching TRBD2. Germline-derived CDR1 and CDR2 are MNHEY and SVGEGT. This CDR3 spans 16 amino acids. With 4 bases clipped from V and 9 bases from J, the junction kept 10 bases outside the gene matches.

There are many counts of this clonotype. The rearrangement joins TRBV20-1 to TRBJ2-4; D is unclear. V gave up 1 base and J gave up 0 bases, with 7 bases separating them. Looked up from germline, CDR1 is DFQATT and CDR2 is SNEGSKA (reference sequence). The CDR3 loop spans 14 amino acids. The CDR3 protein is CSARVGLAKNIQYF. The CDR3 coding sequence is TGCAGTGCTAGAGTAGGGTTAGCCAAAAACATTCAGTACTTC.

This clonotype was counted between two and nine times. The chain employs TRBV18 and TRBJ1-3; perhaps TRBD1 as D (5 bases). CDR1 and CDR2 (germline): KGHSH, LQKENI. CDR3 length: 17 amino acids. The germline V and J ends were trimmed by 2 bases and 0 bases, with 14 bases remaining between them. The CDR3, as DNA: TGTGCCAGCTCACCAGGGCAGGGCGGGAGCTCTGGAAACACCATATATTTT. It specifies CASSPGQGGSSGNTIYF. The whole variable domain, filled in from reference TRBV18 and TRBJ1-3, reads NAGVMQNPRHLVRRRGQEARLRCSPMKGHSHVYWYRQLPEEGLKFMVYLQKENIIDESGMPKERFSAEFPKEGPSILRIQQVVRGDSAAYFCASSPGQGGSSGNTIYFGEGSWLTVV.

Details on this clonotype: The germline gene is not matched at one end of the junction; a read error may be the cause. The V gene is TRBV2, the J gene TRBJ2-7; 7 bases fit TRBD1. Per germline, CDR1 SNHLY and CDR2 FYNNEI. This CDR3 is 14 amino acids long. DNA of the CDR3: TGTGCCAGCAGAGCACAGGGGAGCTCCTACGAGCAGTGCTTC. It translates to CASRAQGSSYEQCF.